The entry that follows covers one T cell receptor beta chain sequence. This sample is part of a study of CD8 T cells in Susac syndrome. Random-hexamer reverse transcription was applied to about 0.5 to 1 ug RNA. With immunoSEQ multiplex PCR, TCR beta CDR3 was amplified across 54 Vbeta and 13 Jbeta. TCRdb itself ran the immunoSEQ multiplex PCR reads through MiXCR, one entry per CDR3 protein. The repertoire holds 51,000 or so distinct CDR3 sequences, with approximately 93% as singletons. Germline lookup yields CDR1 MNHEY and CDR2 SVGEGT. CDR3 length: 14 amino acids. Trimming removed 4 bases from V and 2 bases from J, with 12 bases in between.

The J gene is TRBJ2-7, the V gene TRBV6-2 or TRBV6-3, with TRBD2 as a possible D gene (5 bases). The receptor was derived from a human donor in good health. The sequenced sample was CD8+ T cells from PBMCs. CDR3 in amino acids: CASSWVAFAYEQYF. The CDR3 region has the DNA TGTGCCAGCAGTTGGGTAGCGTTTGCCTACGAGCAGTACTTC.